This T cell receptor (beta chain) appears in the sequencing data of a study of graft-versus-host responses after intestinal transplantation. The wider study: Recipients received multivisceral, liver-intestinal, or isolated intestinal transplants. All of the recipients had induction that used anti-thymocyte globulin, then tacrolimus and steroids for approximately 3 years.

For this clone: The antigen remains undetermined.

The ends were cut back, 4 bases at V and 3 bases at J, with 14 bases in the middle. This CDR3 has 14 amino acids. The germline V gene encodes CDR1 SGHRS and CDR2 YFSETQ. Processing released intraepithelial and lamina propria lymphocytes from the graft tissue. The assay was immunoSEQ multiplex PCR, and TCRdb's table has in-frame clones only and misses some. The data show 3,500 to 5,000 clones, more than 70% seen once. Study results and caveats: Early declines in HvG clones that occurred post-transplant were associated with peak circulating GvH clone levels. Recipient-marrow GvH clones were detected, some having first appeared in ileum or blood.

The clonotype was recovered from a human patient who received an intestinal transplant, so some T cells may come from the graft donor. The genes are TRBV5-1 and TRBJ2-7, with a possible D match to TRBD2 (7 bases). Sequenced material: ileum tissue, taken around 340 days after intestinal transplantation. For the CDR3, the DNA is TGCGCCAGCAGCGCCGAAGGGGGGGGCTACGAGCAGTACTTC. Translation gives CASSAEGGGYEQYF. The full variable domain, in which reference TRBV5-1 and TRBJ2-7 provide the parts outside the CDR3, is KAGVTQTPRYLIKTRGQQVTLSCSPISGHRSVSWYQQTPGQGLQFLFEYFSETQRNKGNFPGRFSGRQFSNSRSEMNVSTLELGDSALYLCASSAEGGGYEQYFGPGTRLTVT.